The present T cell receptor beta chain was sequenced within a study of blood T cell repertoires in COVID-19 (dated by TCRdb to 2019 to 2021). Context from the whole study: Samples covering the acute and convalescent phases of COVID-19 were provided by collaborators in the United States, Italy and Spain. The material from the prospective study consisted of cDNA or gDNA derived from T cells, B-cell-depleted T cells, or PBMCs. Deeply sampled blood TCRbeta repertoires from subjects exposed to, actively infected with, or recovered from COVID-19 were included in the dataset. A freely available public database, intended as a resource for researchers studying the immune response to SARS-CoV-2, is where the repertoires were released. Samples came from the ongoing ImmuneRACE study (first 160 participants) plus 1,254 subjects from 6 global collaborators. A de-identified subject ID, COVID-19 status, age in years and sex were almost always included in the sample metadata. Where available, HLA class I and class II types were obtained from metadata supplied by the sample provider rather than from assay-based typing.

The table lists this clone with a count of one. The specificity of this receptor is unknown. The record has no base qualities; no much larger clone is one base away. Taken from cysteine to phenylalanine, the CDR3 has 15 residues. The retained sequence is limited to the CDR3, 45 bases, with the frame set at the first base. CDR1 MNHEY and CDR2 SVGEGT were looked up in the germline V gene. V is clipped by 6 bases and J by 7 bases, and the sequence between their germline boundaries is 22 bases long. Results and caveats for the whole study, not just this receptor: The quantity of clinical and demographic metadata differed by source and by participant and was supplied without curation.

TCRbeta CDR3 regions were amplified from genomic DNA by means of the immunoSEQ Assay, a bias-controlled multiplex PCR. In the paper's pipeline: Nucleated cell counts per sample were estimated from amplification of reference gene primers within the assay. To quantify the absolute abundance of each unique TCRbeta CDR3 rearrangement, sequence reads were collapsed and filtered. For each sample, productive Simpson clonality was calculated as the square root of Simpson's diversity index over productive rearrangements. TCRdb limited this immuneACCESS table to in-frame rearrangements with V and J called. A share of clones is missing; checked studies link under half to unresolved V genes, and the rest is unexplained. V, J and clone size were drawn from that table, and D and trimming were deduced from the DNA. The sample records roughly 200,000 clones, approximately 83% of which are singletons. 3.3% of the sample comes from the top ten.

Collaborating institutions collected whole blood in K2EDTA tubes following their own protocols. For TCRbeta analysis, collaborator samples were shipped as frozen whole blood, as isolated PBMCs, or as DNA extracted from either sample type. Sequenced: peripheral blood. The clonotype comes from a man in his 60s with acute or convalescent COVID-19. The rearranged segments are TRBV6-2 or TRBV6-3 and TRBJ2-7, and the D gene may be TRBD2, 7 bases matching. The CDR3 is CASSRALGAGVEQYF. The DNA reads as follows: TGTGCCAGCAGCCGTGCCTTGGGGGCGGGAGTGGAGCAGTACTTC.